This T cell receptor beta chain emerged from a study of chemoradiotherapy in HPV16-positive cancers. Study-wide context: Candidate HPV-specific T-cell clones and common TCR motifs came from functional assays in two HPV16-positive patients.

Profiling relied on immunoSEQ multiplex PCR, and the TCRdb table lists in-frame clones only, not all of them. The sample lists roughly 19,000 clones, about 89% occurring once. Over chemoradiotherapy, repertoires were sampled more than once. Study-level points and caveats: During treatment, candidate HPV-specific clones and E7-related motifs expanded in tumor.

The CDR3 consists of 13 residues. In germline, CDR1 is MNHEY, CDR2 SMNVEV (reference sequence). The V end was cut by 5 bases, the J end by 5 bases, with 12 bases between. The table lists this clone with a count of one. Its antigen remains unidentified. The chain carries TRBV27 and TRBJ1-2, with D uncertain. This sequence originates from a human donor with HPV-associated anogenital cancer. This specimen was blood, taken from a patient who underwent chemoradiotherapy. The CDR3 DNA sequence: TGTGCCAGCAGTCCTCGAGTCCGGTATGGCTACACCTTC. The encoded protein is CASSPRVRYGYTF.